The clone carrying this T cell receptor beta chain has only a few counts. Which cohort a participant joined came from the clinical history participants gave. Up to 2 weeks before entering the study, exposed participants had met a COVID-19 case. The sample originates from a study of blood T cell repertoires in COVID-19. Study-level background: Acute and convalescent COVID-19 samples came from the United States, Italy and Spain.

In the study's own analysis: The assay estimated nucleated cells by amplifying reference gene primers. The data were produced by immunoSEQ multiplex PCR, yet TCRdb's version contains in-frame clones alone and is incomplete. V and J calls and clone size are those listed in that table; D and trimming were worked out from the DNA. The profile shows about 180,000 clones, approximately 80% of them singletons. CDR3 size: 18 residues. After removal of 1 base from V and 1 base from J, the junction contained 2 bases not matched to a gene. CDR1 SGHTA and CDR2 FQGTGA come from the germline V gene. The sequencing sample was made of PBMCs or T cells enriched from blood (not recorded which). This chain joins TRBV7-3 and TRBJ2-1; 15 bases align to TRBD2. This sequence originates from a man in his sixties who had been exposed to COVID-19. The CDR3 reads CASSLRGLAGGSYNEQFF. The CDR3 DNA reads TGTGCCAGCAGCTTAAGGGGACTAGCGGGAGGATCCTACAATGAGCAGTTCTTC.